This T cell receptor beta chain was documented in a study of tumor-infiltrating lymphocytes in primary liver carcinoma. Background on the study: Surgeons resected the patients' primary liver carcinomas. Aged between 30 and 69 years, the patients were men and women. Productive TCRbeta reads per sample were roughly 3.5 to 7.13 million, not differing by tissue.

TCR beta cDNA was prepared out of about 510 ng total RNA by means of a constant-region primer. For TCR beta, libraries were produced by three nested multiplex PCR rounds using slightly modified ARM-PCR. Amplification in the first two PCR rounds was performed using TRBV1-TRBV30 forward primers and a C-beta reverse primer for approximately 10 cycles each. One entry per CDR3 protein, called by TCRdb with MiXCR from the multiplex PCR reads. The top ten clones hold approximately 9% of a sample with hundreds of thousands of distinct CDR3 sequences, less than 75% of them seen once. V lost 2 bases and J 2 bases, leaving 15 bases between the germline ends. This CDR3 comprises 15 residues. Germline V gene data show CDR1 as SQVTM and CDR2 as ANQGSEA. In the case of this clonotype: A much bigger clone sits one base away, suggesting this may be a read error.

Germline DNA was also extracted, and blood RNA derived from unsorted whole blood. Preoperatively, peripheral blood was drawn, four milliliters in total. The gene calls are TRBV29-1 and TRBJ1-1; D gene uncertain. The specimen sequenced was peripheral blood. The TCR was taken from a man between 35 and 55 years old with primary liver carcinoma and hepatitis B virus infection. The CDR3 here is CSVECPRSPNTEAFF. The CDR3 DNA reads TGCAGCGTTGAATGCCCACGGTCCCCCAACACTGAAGCTTTCTTT.